Listed below are T cell receptor beta chains from one sample, sequenced in a study of cytomegalovirus exposure and HLA in healthy donors. Only in-frame clones appear in the TCRdb table, and some are missing; sequencing was by immunoSEQ multiplex PCR. The table lists approximately 72,000 clones. The sequencing sample was made of PBMCs. The receptors were gathered from a woman aged 40 to 49 in good health and CMV-seropositive. CDR3s include the opening cysteine and the closing phenylalanine or tryptophan. Each record gives: D gene, J gene, V gene, CDR3 protein, CDR3 DNA. D genes are given only for firm matches.

D gene: TRBD2
J gene: TRBJ2-1
V gene: TRBV5-1
CDR3 protein: CASSVRTSGRVQGVRSYNEQFF
CDR3 DNA: TGCGCCAGCAGCGTTAGGACTAGCGGGAGGGTACAGGGAGTTCGCTCCTACAATGAGCAGTTCTTC

D gene: TRBD2
J gene: TRBJ2-1
V gene: TRBV7-2
CDR3 protein: CASSPGLAGGLEQFF
CDR3 DNA: TGTGCCAGCAGTCCCGGACTAGCGGGAGGGCTTGAGCAGTTCTTC

D gene: NA
J gene: TRBJ1-2
V gene: TRBV19
CDR3 protein: CASSDPIRRHGYTF
CDR3 DNA: TGTGCCAGTAGTGACCCCATTCGGAGGCATGGCTACACCTTC

D gene: TRBD2
J gene: TRBJ2-5
V gene: TRBV11-3
CDR3 protein: CASSKLGTSQETQYF
CDR3 DNA: TGTGCCAGCAGCAAGCTCGGGACTAGCCAAGAGACCCAGTACTTC

D gene: NA
J gene: TRBJ2-7
V gene: TRBV15
CDR3 protein: CATSRDLGAAYEQYF
CDR3 DNA: TGTGCCACCAGCAGAGATTTGGGGGCCGCCTACGAGCAGTACTTC

D gene: NA
J gene: TRBJ1-6
V gene: TRBV6-4
CDR3 protein: CASSAGGLGNSPLHF
CDR3 DNA: TGTGCCAGCAGTGCTGGGGGCTTGGGCAATTCACCCCTCCACTTT

D gene: TRBD2
J gene: TRBJ2-6
V gene: TRBV9
CDR3 protein: CASSVPSAWGGPLISGANVLTF
CDR3 DNA: TGTGCCAGCAGCGTCCCATCCGCCTGGGGGGGTCCCTTGATCTCTGGGGCCAACGTCCTGACTTTC

D gene: NA
J gene: TRBJ1-1
V gene: TRBV7-2
CDR3 protein: CASSYLTPNTEAFF
CDR3 DNA: TGTGCCAGCAGCTATTTGACACCAAACACTGAAGCTTTCTTT

D gene: NA
J gene: TRBJ2-5
V gene: TRBV7-9
CDR3 protein: CASSLSAAQETQYF
CDR3 DNA: TGTGCCAGCAGCTTAAGCGCCGCCCAAGAGACCCAGTACTTC

D gene: TRBD2
J gene: TRBJ2-3
V gene: TRBV19
CDR3 protein: CASSILAGDTDTQYF
CDR3 DNA: TGTGCCAGTAGTATCCTAGCGGGGGATACAGATACGCAGTATTTT

D gene: NA
J gene: TRBJ2-2
V gene: TRBV19
CDR3 protein: CASSPSLFILGEEVPNTGELFF
CDR3 DNA: TGTGCCAGTAGTCCGAGTCTCTTCATTCTAGGGGAGGAGGTGCCGAACACCGGGGAGCTGTTTTTT

D gene: NA
J gene: TRBJ2-3
V gene: TRBV19
CDR3 protein: CASSIRGQTDTQYF
CDR3 DNA: TGTGCCAGTAGTATTAGGGGTCAGACAGATACGCAGTATTTT

D gene: NA
J gene: TRBJ2-1
V gene: TRBV4-1
CDR3 protein: CASSQDWGQSYNEQFF
CDR3 DNA: TGCGCCAGCAGCCAAGATTGGGGACAAAGCTACAATGAGCAGTTCTTC

D gene: TRBD1
J gene: TRBJ2-1
V gene: TRBV7-2
CDR3 protein: CASSTDRAQSGEQFF
CDR3 DNA: TGTGCCAGCAGCACGGACAGGGCACAATCAGGTGAGCAGTTCTTC

D gene: NA
J gene: TRBJ2-5
V gene: TRBV15
CDR3 protein: CATSRDGTHYETQYF
CDR3 DNA: TGTGCCACCAGCAGAGATGGGACACACTACGAGACCCAGTACTTC

D gene: TRBD1
J gene: TRBJ2-1
V gene: TRBV7-9
CDR3 protein: CASSLDRGNYNEQFF
CDR3 DNA: TGTGCCAGCAGTCTAGACAGGGGGAACTACAATGAGCAGTTCTTC

D gene: NA
J gene: TRBJ1-1
V gene: TRBV7-2
CDR3 protein: CASSLASMWNTEAFF
CDR3 DNA: TGTGCCAGCAGCTTAGCGAGCATGTGGAACACTGAAGCTTTCTTT

D gene: NA
J gene: TRBJ1-4
V gene: TRBV6-5
CDR3 protein: CASSYSGEGVVRLFF
CDR3 DNA: TGTGCCAGCAGTTACTCCGGGGAGGGAGTGGTGCGGCTGTTTTTT

D gene: NA
J gene: TRBJ2-6
V gene: TRBV15
CDR3 protein: CATSRSGLLSGANVLTF
CDR3 DNA: TGTGCCACCAGCAGATCGGGACTCCTCTCTGGGGCCAACGTCCTGACTTTC

D gene: NA
J gene: TRBJ1-5
V gene: TRBV5-1
CDR3 protein: CASSLEGGQPQHF
CDR3 DNA: TGCGCCAGCAGCTTGGAGGGAGGGCAGCCCCAGCATTTT

D gene: NA
J gene: TRBJ2-6
V gene: TRBV2
CDR3 protein: CASSEGDTAPGANVLTF
CDR3 DNA: TGTGCCAGCAGTGAGGGGGACACAGCCCCTGGGGCCAACGTCCTGACTTTC

D gene: NA
J gene: TRBJ1-1
V gene: TRBV20-1
CDR3 protein: CSASFGSEAFF
CDR3 DNA: TGCAGTGCTAGTTTCGGGAGTGAAGCTTTCTTT

D gene: TRBD2
J gene: TRBJ2-1
V gene: TRBV10-3
CDR3 protein: CAISEMASGSGFNEQFF
CDR3 DNA: TGTGCCATCAGTGAGATGGCTAGCGGGAGTGGGTTTAATGAGCAGTTCTTC

D gene: NA
J gene: TRBJ1-2
V gene: TRBV10-1
CDR3 protein: CAKDKAHYGYTF
CDR3 DNA: TGCGCCAAGGACAAGGCACACTATGGCTACACCTTC

D gene: NA
J gene: TRBJ2-2
V gene: TRBV19
CDR3 protein: CASAPLGARSTGELFF
CDR3 DNA: TGTGCCAGCGCCCCTCTGGGGGCACGTAGCACCGGGGAGCTGTTTTTT

D gene: TRBD2
J gene: TRBJ2-1
V gene: TRBV6-4
CDR3 protein: CASSPGTSGPLETHNEQFF
CDR3 DNA: TGTGCCAGCAGCCCCGGGACTAGCGGCCCATTAGAAACCCACAATGAGCAGTTCTTC

D gene: TRBD2
J gene: TRBJ2-2
V gene: TRBV9
CDR3 protein: CASSVKPSGGLTGELFF
CDR3 DNA: TGTGCCAGCAGCGTTAAACCTAGCGGGGGGCTGACCGGGGAGCTGTTTTTT

D gene: TRBD1
J gene: TRBJ1-2
V gene: TRBV18
CDR3 protein: CASSPLPDRTNYGYTF
CDR3 DNA: TGTGCCAGCTCACCACTCCCGGACAGGACTAACTATGGCTACACCTTC

D gene: TRBD1
J gene: TRBJ2-3
V gene: TRBV30
CDR3 protein: CAWGTANTQYF
CDR3 DNA: TGTGCCTGGGGGACAGCGAATACGCAGTATTTT

D gene: TRBD1
J gene: TRBJ2-7
V gene: TRBV9
CDR3 protein: CASSVGQGGDEQYF
CDR3 DNA: TGTGCCAGCAGCGTCGGACAGGGGGGGGACGAGCAGTACTTC

D gene: NA
J gene: TRBJ1-1
V gene: TRBV6-1
CDR3 protein: CASGSELNTEAFF
CDR3 DNA: TGTGCCAGCGGTTCAGAACTGAACACTGAAGCTTTCTTT

D gene: NA
J gene: TRBJ1-1
V gene: TRBV11-1
CDR3 protein: CASSSLTGSNTEAFF
CDR3 DNA: TGTGCCAGCAGCTCTTTAACAGGGTCGAACACTGAAGCTTTCTTT

D gene: TRBD2
J gene: TRBJ2-7
V gene: TRBV9
CDR3 protein: CASSVGFSGTYEQYF
CDR3 DNA: TGTGCCAGCAGCGTAGGATTTAGCGGGACCTACGAGCAGTACTTC

D gene: NA
J gene: TRBJ2-1
V gene: TRBV9
CDR3 protein: CASSVVQGQYNEQFF
CDR3 DNA: TGTGCCAGCAGCGTAGTGCAGGGGCAATACAATGAGCAGTTCTTC

D gene: TRBD2
J gene: TRBJ2-3
V gene: TRBV9
CDR3 protein: CASSPRVAGGHSDTQYF
CDR3 DNA: TGTGCCAGCAGCCCCAGGGTAGCGGGGGGGCATTCAGATACGCAGTATTTT

D gene: TRBD1
J gene: TRBJ1-3
V gene: TRBV9
CDR3 protein: CASSAPGGQWGNTIYF
CDR3 DNA: TGTGCCAGCAGCGCCCCAGGGGGCCAATGGGGAAACACCATATATTTT

D gene: NA
J gene: TRBJ2-2
V gene: TRBV7-6
CDR3 protein: CASSLVPRSGELFF
CDR3 DNA: TGTGCCAGCAGCTTAGTCCCGAGGAGCGGGGAGCTGTTTTTT

D gene: NA
J gene: TRBJ2-5
V gene: TRBV5-6
CDR3 protein: CASSSGTRYQETQYF
CDR3 DNA: TGTGCCAGCAGCTCTGGGACTCGGTACCAAGAGACCCAGTACTTC

D gene: NA
J gene: TRBJ2-5
V gene: TRBV19
CDR3 protein: CASSIRGLQQETQYF
CDR3 DNA: TGTGCCAGTAGTATAAGAGGCCTGCAACAAGAGACCCAGTACTTC

D gene: NA
J gene: TRBJ1-4
V gene: TRBV28
CDR3 protein: CASSFQGLNEKLFF
CDR3 DNA: TGTGCCAGCAGTTTCCAGGGTCTTAATGAAAAACTGTTTTTT

D gene: NA
J gene: TRBJ2-1
V gene: TRBV10-3
CDR3 protein: CAIDVALSSYNEQFF
CDR3 DNA: TGTGCCATCGACGTAGCGCTAAGCTCCTACAATGAGCAGTTCTTC

D gene: TRBD1
J gene: TRBJ1-1
V gene: TRBV7-8
CDR3 protein: CASSADRENTEAFF
CDR3 DNA: TGTGCCAGCAGCGCCGACAGGGAGAACACTGAAGCTTTCTTT

D gene: NA
J gene: TRBJ2-1
V gene: TRBV5-1
CDR3 protein: CASSLGDLRRGTHNEQFF
CDR3 DNA: TGCGCCAGCAGCTTGGGGGACCTAAGGAGGGGCACACACAATGAGCAGTTCTTC

D gene: TRBD2
J gene: TRBJ2-3
V gene: TRBV4-3
CDR3 protein: CASSQADSSGGADTQYF
CDR3 DNA: TGCGCCAGCAGCCAGGCGGATTCTAGCGGGGGGGCAGATACGCAGTATTTT

D gene: NA
J gene: TRBJ2-7
V gene: TRBV28
CDR3 protein: CASSLRQTGEQYF
CDR3 DNA: TGTGCCAGCAGTTTACGTCAAACTGGCGAGCAGTACTTC

D gene: TRBD1
J gene: TRBJ2-6
V gene: TRBV7-3
CDR3 protein: CASSFQGETLGANVLTF
CDR3 DNA: TGTGCCAGCAGCTTCCAGGGGGAAACTCTTGGGGCCAACGTCCTGACTTTC

D gene: TRBD2
J gene: TRBJ2-3
V gene: TRBV5-1
CDR3 protein: CASSLDLAGPIFGTDTQYF
CDR3 DNA: TGCGCCAGCAGCTTGGATCTAGCGGGCCCCATTTTCGGGACAGATACGCAGTATTTT

D gene: TRBD2
J gene: TRBJ2-3
V gene: TRBV5-4
CDR3 protein: CASSLDGGGTDTQYF
CDR3 DNA: TGTGCCAGCAGCTTGGACGGGGGGGGCACAGATACGCAGTATTTT

D gene: TRBD2
J gene: TRBJ2-3
V gene: TRBV19
CDR3 protein: CASSIREGIDTQYF
CDR3 DNA: TGTGCCAGTAGTATACGGGAGGGGATAGATACGCAGTATTTT